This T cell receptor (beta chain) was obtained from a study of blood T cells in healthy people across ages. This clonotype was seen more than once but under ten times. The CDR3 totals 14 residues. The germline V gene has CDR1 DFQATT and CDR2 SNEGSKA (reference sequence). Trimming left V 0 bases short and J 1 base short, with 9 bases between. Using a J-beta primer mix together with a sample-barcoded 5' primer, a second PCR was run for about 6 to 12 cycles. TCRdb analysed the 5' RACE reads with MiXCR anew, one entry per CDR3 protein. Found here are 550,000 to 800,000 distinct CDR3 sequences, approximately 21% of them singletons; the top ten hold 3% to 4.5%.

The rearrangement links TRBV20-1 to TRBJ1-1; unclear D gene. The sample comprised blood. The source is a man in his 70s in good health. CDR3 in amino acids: CSAREPSKNTEAFF. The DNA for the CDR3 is TGCAGTGCTAGAGAACCCAGTAAGAACACTGAAGCTTTCTTT.